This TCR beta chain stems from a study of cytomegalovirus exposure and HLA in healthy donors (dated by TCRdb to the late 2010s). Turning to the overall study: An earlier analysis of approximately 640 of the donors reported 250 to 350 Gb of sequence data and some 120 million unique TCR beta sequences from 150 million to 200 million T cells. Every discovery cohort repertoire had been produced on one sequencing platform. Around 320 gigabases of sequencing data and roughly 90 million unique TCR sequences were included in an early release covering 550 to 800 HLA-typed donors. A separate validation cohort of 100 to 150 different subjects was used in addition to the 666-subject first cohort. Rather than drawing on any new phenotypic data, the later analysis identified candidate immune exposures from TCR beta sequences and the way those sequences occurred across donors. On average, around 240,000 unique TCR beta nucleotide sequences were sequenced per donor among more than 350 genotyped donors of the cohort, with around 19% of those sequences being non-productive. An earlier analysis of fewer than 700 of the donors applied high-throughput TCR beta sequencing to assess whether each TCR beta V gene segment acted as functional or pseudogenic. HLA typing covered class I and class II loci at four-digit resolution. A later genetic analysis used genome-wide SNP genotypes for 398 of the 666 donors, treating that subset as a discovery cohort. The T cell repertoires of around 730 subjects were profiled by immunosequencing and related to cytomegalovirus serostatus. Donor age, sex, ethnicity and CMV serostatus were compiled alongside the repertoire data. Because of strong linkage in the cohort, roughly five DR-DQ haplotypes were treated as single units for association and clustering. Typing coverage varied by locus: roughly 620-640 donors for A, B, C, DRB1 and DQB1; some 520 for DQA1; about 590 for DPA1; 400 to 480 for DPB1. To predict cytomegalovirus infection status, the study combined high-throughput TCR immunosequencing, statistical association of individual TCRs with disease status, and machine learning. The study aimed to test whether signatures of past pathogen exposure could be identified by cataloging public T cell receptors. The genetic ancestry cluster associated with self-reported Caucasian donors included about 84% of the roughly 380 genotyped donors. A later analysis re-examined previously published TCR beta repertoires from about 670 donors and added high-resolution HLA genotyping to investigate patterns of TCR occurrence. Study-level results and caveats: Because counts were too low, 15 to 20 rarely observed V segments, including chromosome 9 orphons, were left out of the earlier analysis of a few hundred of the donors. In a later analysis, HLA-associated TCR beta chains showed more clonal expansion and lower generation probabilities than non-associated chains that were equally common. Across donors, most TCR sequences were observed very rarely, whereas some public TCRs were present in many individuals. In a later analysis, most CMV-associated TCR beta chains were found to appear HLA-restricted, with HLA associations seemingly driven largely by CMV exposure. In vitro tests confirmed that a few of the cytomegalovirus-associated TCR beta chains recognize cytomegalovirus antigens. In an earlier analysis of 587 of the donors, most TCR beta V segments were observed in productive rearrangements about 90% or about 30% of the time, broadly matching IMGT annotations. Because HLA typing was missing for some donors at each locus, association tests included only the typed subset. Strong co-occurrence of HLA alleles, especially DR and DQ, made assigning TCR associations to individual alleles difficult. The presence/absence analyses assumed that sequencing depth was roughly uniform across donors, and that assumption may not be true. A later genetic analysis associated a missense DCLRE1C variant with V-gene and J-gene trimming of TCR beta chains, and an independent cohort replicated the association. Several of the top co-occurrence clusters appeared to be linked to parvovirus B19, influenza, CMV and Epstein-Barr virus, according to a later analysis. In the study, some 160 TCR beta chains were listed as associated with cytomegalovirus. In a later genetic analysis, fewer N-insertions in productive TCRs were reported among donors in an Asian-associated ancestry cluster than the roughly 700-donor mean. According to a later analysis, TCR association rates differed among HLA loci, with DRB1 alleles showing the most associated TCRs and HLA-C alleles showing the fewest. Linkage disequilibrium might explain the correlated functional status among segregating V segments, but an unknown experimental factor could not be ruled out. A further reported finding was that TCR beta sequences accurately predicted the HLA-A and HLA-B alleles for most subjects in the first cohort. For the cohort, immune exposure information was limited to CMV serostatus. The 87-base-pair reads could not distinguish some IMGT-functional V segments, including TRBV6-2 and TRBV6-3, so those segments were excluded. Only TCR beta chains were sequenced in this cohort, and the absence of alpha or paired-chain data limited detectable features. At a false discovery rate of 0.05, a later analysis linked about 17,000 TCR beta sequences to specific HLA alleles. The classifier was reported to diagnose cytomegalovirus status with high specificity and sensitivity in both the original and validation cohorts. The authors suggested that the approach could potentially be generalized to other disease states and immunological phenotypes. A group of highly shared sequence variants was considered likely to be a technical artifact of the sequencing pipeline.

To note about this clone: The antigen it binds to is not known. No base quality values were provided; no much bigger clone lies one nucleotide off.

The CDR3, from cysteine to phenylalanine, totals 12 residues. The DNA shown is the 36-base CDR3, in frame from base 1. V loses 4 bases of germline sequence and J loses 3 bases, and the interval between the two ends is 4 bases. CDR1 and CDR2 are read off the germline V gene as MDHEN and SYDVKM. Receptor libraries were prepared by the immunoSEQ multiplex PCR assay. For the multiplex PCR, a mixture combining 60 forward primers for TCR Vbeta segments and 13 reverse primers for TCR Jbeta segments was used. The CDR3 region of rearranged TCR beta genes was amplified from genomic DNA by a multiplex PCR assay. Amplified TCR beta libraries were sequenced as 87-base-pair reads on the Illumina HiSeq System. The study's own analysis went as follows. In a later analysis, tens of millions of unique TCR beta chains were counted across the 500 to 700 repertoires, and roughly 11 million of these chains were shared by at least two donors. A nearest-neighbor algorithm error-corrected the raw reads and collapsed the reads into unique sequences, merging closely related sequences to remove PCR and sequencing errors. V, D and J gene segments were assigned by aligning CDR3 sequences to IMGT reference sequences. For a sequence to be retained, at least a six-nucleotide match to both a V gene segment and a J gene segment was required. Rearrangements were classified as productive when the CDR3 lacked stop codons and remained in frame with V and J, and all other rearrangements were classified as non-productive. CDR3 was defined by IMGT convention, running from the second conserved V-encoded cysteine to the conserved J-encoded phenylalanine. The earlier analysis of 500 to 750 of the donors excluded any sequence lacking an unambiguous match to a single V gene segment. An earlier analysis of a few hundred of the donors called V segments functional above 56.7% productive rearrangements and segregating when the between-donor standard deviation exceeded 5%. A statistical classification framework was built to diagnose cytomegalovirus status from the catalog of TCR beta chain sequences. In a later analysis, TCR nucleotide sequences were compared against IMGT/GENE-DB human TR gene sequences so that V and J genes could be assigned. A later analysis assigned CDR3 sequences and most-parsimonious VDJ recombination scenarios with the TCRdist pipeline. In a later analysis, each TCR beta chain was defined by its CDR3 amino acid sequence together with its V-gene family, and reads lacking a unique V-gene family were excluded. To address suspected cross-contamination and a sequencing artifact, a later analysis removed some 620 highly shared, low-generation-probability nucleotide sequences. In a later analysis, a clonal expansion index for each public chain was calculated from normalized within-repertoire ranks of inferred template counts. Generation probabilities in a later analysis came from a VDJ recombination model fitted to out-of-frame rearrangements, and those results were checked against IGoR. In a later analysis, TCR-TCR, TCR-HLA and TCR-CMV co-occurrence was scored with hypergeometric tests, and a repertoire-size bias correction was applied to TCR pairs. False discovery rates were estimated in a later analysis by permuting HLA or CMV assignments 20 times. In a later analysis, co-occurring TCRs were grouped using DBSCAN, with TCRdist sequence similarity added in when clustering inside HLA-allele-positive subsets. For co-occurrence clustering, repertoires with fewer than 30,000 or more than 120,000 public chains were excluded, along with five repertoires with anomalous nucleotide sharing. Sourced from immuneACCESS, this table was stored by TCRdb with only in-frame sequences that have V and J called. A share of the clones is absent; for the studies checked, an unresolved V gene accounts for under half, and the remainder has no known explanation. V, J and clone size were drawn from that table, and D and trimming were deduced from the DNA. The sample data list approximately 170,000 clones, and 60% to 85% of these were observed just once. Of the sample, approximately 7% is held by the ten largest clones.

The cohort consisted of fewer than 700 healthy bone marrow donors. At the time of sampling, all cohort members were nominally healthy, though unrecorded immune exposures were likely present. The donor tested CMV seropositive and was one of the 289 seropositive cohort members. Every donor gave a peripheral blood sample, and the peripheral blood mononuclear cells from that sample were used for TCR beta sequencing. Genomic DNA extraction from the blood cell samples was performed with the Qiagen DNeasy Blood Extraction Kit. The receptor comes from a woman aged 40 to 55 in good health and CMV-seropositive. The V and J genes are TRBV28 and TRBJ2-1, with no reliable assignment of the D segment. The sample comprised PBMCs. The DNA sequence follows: TGTGCCAGCAGTTATCTCTACAATGAGCAGTTCTTC. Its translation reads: CASSYLYNEQFF.